Listed below are T cell receptor beta chains from one sample, sequenced in a study of response to subunit inactivated influenza vaccine. TCRdb used MiXCR to reprocess the RT-PCR reads, holding one entry per CDR3 protein. The table records 650,000 to 700,000 distinct CDR3 sequences, roughly 14% of them present only once. The source was PBMCs from blood, collected approximately 13 days after vaccination. These receptor sequences come from a man between 50 and 59 years old who received an inactivated influenza vaccine. CDR3s include the opening cysteine and the closing phenylalanine or tryptophan. D genes are given only for firm matches. For some rows the clone size is stated as once, few or many, or as a class when expanded; others skip it.

>few|TRBJ2-1|TRBD1|15|TRBV5-5
TGTGCCAGCAGCATGGACAGGCTGTCCTACAATGAGCAGTTCTTC
CASSMDRLSYNEQFF
>.|TRBJ2-7|.|14|TRBV15
TGTGCCACCAGCAGAGATCCGGCCACCTACGAGCAGTACTTC
CATSRDPATYEQYF
>few|TRBJ2-5|.|15|TRBV20-1
TGCAGTGCTAGGGAGGCAGGCCGAGGAAGGGAGACCCAGTACTTC
CSAREAGRGRETQYF
>.|TRBJ2-3|TRBD1|15|TRBV27
TGTGCCAGCAGTTCTGGGACATCAGGGGGAGATACGCAGTATTTT
CASSSGTSGGDTQYF
>.|TRBJ2-3|TRBD2|21|TRBV11-1
TGTGCCAGCAGCTTAGTTCGCATGGCGCTAGCGGGAGGATACCCCACAGATACGCAGTATTTT
CASSLVRMALAGGYPTDTQYF
>few|TRBJ2-1|TRBD2|14|TRBV7-9
TGTGCCAGCAGCTTAGCCGCGGGGGGAAATGAGCAGTTCTTC
CASSLAAGGNEQFF
>few|TRBJ2-1|TRBD1|19|TRBV5-1
TGCGCCAGCAGGTTGGAGGTTAAAGGGACAGTCCAACAGGGCAATGAGCAGTTCTTC
CASRLEVKGTVQQGNEQFF
>.|TRBJ2-5|TRBD2|14|TRBV2
TGTGCCTCCAGGGTAGCGGGGGGGACGAAGACCCAGTACTTC
CASRVAGGTKTQYF
>.|TRBJ1-2|.|11|TRBV29-1
TGCAGCGCCCTGGATGGGGAAGGCTACACCTTC
CSALDGEGYTF
>many|TRBJ2-3|TRBD2|12|TRBV27
TGTGCCAGCAGCCGGGGGGCAGATACGCAGTATTTT
CASSRGADTQYF
>.|TRBJ1-1|TRBD1|16|TRBV5-6
TGTGCCAGCAGCCGTAGGACAGGCTTGATGAACACTGAAGCTTTCTTT
CASSRRTGLMNTEAFF
>few|TRBJ1-4|TRBD1|14|TRBV20-1
TGCAGTGCAAACGTCGGACAGGGTACTGAAAAACTGTTTTTT
CSANVGQGTEKLFF
>many|TRBJ2-7|.|14|TRBV6-1
TGTGCCAGCAGCACCCAACAGGGTATCTACGAGCAGTACTTC
CASSTQQGIYEQYF
>few|TRBJ2-3|TRBD2|15|TRBV27
TGTGCCAGCGGTTTATATCCTAGCGGGACAGATACGCAGTATTTT
CASGLYPSGTDTQYF
>.|TRBJ1-1|.|19|TRBV6-2/TRBV6-3
TGTGCCAGTACCCCGGGACACTTCCGCCGGGACGTGGTGAACACTGAAGCTTTCTTT
CASTPGHFRRDVVNTEAFF
>.|TRBJ2-5|TRBD2|15|TRBV6-2/TRBV6-3
TGTGCCAGCAGTCCCCGGACTAGGGGATCGTTGGCCCAGTACTTC
CASSPRTRGSLAQYF
>few|TRBJ2-3|.|14|TRBV5-1
TGCGCCAGCAGCCGCGCGGGGGCCTCAGATACGCAGTATTTT
CASSRAGASDTQYF
>.|TRBJ2-3|TRBD2|19|TRBV9
TGTGCCAGCAGCGTAGGATATTGGACTAGCGGGGGGATGGCAGATACGCAGTATTTT
CASSVGYWTSGGMADTQYF
>.|TRBJ1-5|TRBD1|15|TRBV6-5
TGTGCCAGCAGTTGGGGACAGGGAGACAATCAGCCCCAGCATTTT
CASSWGQGDNQPQHF
>.|TRBJ2-3|TRBD2|19|TRBV11-2
TGTGCCAGCAGCTTAGGTCACCGGGCGCGGGGGGTCCGCACAGATACGCAGTATTTT
CASSLGHRARGVRTDTQYF
>few|TRBJ2-1|.|12|TRBV5-1
TGCGCCAGCACCCTAGAACATCATGAGCAGTTCTTC
CASTLEHHEQFF
>.|TRBJ2-5|TRBD2|19|TRBV20-1
TGCAGTGCTAGAGATTCCTTACGTTTGAGATCCGGGACTATTGAGACCCAGTACTTC
CSARDSLRLRSGTIETQYF
>.|TRBJ2-7|TRBD1|15|TRBV12-3/TRBV12-4
TGTGCCAGCAGTTTCATAACAGGGGTCTCCTACGAGCAGTACTTC
CASSFITGVSYEQYF
>many|TRBJ2-7|.|14|TRBV5-1
TGCGCCAGCAGCCAAGATGGGCCTCCCTACGAGCAGTACTTC
CASSQDGPPYEQYF
>.|TRBJ2-1|.|13|TRBV12-3/TRBV12-4
TGTGCCAGCAGTGCCCTTTTGGACAATGAGCAGTTCTTC
CASSALLDNEQFF
>few|TRBJ2-3|.|16|TRBV11-2
TGTGCCAGCAGCTTAGACAGGGTGAGGCCCACAGATACGCAGTATTTT
CASSLDRVRPTDTQYF
>many|TRBJ2-3|.|14|TRBV29-1
TGCAGCGCTATGCTAGGGGCGGAGGTTGGGACGCAGTATTTT
CSAMLGAEVGTQYF
>.|TRBJ2-1|TRBD2|15|TRBV20-1
TGCAGTGCTAGAGATAGCGGGTCCTCCAAAAATGAGCAGTTCTTC
CSARDSGSSKNEQFF
>few|TRBJ1-5|.|15|TRBV6-1
TGTGCCAGCAGCGAAGGGGGGGGGTTAAATCAGCCCCAGCATTTT
CASSEGGGLNQPQHF
>few|TRBJ2-3|.|15|TRBV20-1
TGCAGTATACAAAAGCAGAGGAGGACACCAGATACGCAGTATTTT
CSIQKQRRTPDTQYF
>many|TRBJ2-1|TRBD1|14|TRBV6-1
TGTGCCAGCAGATCCGGGACAGGGGGGAATGAGCAGTTCTTC
CASRSGTGGNEQFF
>.|TRBJ1-3|.|17|TRBV9
TGTGCCAGCAGCTCCATACCGGGACCGAACTCTGGAAACACCATATATTTT
CASSSIPGPNSGNTIYF
>.|TRBJ2-1|.|16|TRBV6-2/TRBV6-3
TGTGCCAGCCTCCTCAGGGGACTGGATTCCTACAATGAGCAGTTCTTC
CASLLRGLDSYNEQFF
>.|TRBJ1-5|.|14|TRBV7-2
TGTGCCAGCAGCTTGAAAACTCTGTGGGAGCCCCAGCATTTT
CASSLKTLWEPQHF
>few|TRBJ1-5|.|13|TRBV20-1
TGCAGTGCCAGCCGGGACGGTGATCAGCCCCAGCATTTT
CSASRDGDQPQHF
>.|TRBJ2-5|TRBD2|16|TRBV5-1
TGCGCCAGCAGCCCGCAGGGAGGGTCTTTCCTGGAGACCCAGTACTTC
CASSPQGGSFLETQYF
>.|TRBJ2-1|TRBD2|13|TRBV19
TGTGCCAGTTTGACCAGCGGGGGCAATGAGCAGTTCTTC
CASLTSGGNEQFF
>.|TRBJ2-7|TRBD1|15|TRBV6-2/TRBV6-3
TGTGCCAGCAGTTACTTACCGGACAGGGTCTACGAGCAGTACTTC
CASSYLPDRVYEQYF
>few|TRBJ2-2|.|16|TRBV7-2
TGTGCCAGCAGCTTAGGACGAATGATGAACACCGGGGAGCTGTTTTTT
CASSLGRMMNTGELFF
>.|TRBJ2-2|.|13|TRBV7-2
TGTGCCAGCAGGGGGGCGAACACCGGGGAGCTGTTTTTT
CASRGANTGELFF
>few|TRBJ2-7|TRBD2|14|TRBV19
TGTGCCAGTAGCAAAACCGGGACTAGCACCGAGCAGTACTTC
CASSKTGTSTEQYF
>few|TRBJ2-3|.|14|TRBV25-1
TGTGCCAGCAGTGGCGCCCTCCTAAGGGAGACGCAGTATTTT
CASSGALLRETQYF
>.|TRBJ2-5|.|13|TRBV9
TGTGCCAGCAGCGCGGACTCCCGAGGGACCCAGTACTTC
CASSADSRGTQYF
>few|TRBJ2-1|TRBD2|15|TRBV20-1
TGCAGTGCTAGGCCTACTAGCGGGGGATACAATGAGCAGTTCTTC
CSARPTSGGYNEQFF
>.|TRBJ1-2|.|17|TRBV11-2
TGTGCCAGCAGCTTACGGAGTGTAGGGGCCGTTAACTATGGCTACACCTTC
CASSLRSVGAVNYGYTF
>many|TRBJ2-7|.|13|TRBV3-1
TGTGCCAGCAGCCAAGGCCTCTCCTACGAGCAGTACTTC
CASSQGLSYEQYF
>.|TRBJ2-1|.|15|TRBV7-8
TGTGCCAGCAGCTTAGTTCGGCAGGCGGACAATGAGCAGTTCTTC
CASSLVRQADNEQFF
>.|TRBJ1-1|.|14|TRBV6-1
TGTGCCAGCAGCGCGCGTCGGGGGAACACTGAAGCTTTCTTT
CASSARRGNTEAFF